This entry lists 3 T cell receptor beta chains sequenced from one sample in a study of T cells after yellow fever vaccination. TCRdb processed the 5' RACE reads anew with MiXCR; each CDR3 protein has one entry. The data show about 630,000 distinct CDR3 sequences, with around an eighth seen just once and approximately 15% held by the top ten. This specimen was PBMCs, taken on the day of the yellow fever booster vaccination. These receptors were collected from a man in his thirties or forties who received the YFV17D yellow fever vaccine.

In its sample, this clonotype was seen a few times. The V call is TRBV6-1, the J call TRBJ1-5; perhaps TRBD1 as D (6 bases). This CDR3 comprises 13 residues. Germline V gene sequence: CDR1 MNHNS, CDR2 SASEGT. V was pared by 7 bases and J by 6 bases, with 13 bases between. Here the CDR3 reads CASIGTGSQPQHF. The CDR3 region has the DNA TGTGCCAGCATCGGAACAGGGAGTCAGCCCCAGCATTTT.

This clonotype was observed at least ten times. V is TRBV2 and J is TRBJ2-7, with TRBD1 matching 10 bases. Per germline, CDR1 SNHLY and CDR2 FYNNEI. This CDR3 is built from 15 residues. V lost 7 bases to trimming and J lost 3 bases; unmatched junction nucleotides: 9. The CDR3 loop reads CASTLGQGGNYEQYF. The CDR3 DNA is TGTGCCAGCACCCTCGGACAGGGGGGAAACTACGAGCAGTACTTC.

CDR3 nucleotide sequence: TGCAGTGCCCCGGTCCAGGGGGCGTATGAGCAGTTCTTC. Encoded protein: CSAPVQGAYEQFF. The chain couples TRBV20-1 to TRBJ2-1; 8 bases agree with TRBD1. Germline V gene lookup returns CDR1 DFQATT and CDR2 SNEGSKA (reference sequence). J was trimmed by 8 bases and V by 6 bases; bases with no gene match: 9. The CDR3 loop spans 13 amino acids.